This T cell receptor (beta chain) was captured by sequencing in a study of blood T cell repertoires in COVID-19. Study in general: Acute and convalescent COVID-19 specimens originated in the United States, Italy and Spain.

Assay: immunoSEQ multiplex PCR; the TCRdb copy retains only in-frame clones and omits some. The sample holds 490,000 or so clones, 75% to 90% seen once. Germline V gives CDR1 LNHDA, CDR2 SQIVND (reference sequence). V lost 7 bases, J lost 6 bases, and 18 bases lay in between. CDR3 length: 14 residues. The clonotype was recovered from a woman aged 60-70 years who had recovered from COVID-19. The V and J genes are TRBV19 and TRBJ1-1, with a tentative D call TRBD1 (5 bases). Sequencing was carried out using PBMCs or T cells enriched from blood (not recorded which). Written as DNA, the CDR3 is TGTGCCAGTACGGAGGGACCCCGGAGGGCTGAAGCTTTCTTT. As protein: CASTEGPRRAEAFF.